This section outlines one T cell receptor beta chain sequence together with its context. The antigen remains unidentified. The record originates from a study of graft-versus-host responses after intestinal transplantation. V shed 6 bases and J 2 bases; nucleotides not matched to a gene: 8. CDR3 length: 14 residues. Germline CDR1 SQVTM, CDR2 ANQGSEA. Sequencing used immunoSEQ multiplex PCR; TCRdb keeps in-frame clones, though not all of them. The table records roughly 92,000 clones, less than 90% of them present only once. The V and J genes are TRBV29-1 and TRBJ2-7, with 9 bases identical to TRBD2. This sample comprised unstimulated CD4+ T cells sorted from spleen or lymph node cells, obtained before transplant. The source is a human donor who was the organ donor for an intestinal transplant. DNA for the CDR3: TGCAGCGTCGCGACCCGCGGGGGGGCCTACGAGCAGTACTTC. Its translation: CSVATRGGAYEQYF.